Described below is a single TCR beta chain sequence and its context. This sample was included in a study of blood T cell repertoires in COVID-19. About the research overall: Spain, Italy and the United States supplied samples that represented acute and convalescent COVID-19. T cells, B-cell-depleted T cells, or PBMCs supplied cDNA or gDNA.

As handled by the study authors: The assay estimated nucleated cells by amplifying reference gene primers. Sequenced by immunoSEQ multiplex PCR; TCRdb stores in-frame clones only, minus some. Clone size and V and J calls were adopted from that table, with D and trimming inferred from the DNA. The profile covers some 140,000 clones, with approximately 78% appearing a single time and approximately 9.9% taken by the ten largest. This CDR3 comprises 17 residues. The germline V gene has CDR1 KGHSH and CDR2 LQKENI. V shed 3 bases and J shed 2 bases, with 16 bases lying between them. This sequence joins TRBV18 and TRBJ1-4; no definite D call. This clonotype was sampled from a man in his 60s who had recovered from COVID-19. Material for sequencing was peripheral blood. As DNA, the CDR3 is TGTGCCAGCTCACCGGCGTTATGGAGGTGGACTAATGAAAAACTGTTTTTT. Protein sequence: CASSPALWRWTNEKLFF.